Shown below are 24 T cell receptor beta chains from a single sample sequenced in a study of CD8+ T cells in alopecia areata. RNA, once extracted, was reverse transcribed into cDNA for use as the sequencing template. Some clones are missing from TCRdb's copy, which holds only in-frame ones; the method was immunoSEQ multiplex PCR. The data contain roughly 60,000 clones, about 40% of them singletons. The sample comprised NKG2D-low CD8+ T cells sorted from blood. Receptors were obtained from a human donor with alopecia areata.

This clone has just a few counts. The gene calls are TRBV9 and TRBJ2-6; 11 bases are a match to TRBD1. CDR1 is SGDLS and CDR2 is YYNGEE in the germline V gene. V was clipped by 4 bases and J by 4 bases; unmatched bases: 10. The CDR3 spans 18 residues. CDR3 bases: TGTGCCAGCAGCACCCGGACAGGGGGCGTAGGAGGGGCCAACGTCCTGACTTTC. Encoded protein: CASSTRTGGVGGANVLTF.

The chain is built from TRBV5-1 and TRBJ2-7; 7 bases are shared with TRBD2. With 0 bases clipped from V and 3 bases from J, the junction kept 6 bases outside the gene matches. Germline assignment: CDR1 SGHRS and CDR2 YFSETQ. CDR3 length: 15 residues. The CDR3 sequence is CASSLAGTTLYEQYF. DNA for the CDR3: TGCGCCAGCAGCTTGGCGGGGACTACCCTCTACGAGCAGTACTTC. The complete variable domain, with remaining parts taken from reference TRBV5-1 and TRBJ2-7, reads KAGVTQTPRYLIKTRGQQVTLSCSPISGHRSVSWYQQTPGQGLQFLFEYFSETQRNKGNFPGRFSGRQFSNSRSEMNVSTLELGDSALYLCASSLAGTTLYEQYFGPGTRLTVT.

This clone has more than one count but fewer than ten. Written as DNA, the CDR3 is TGCAGCGTTGAACACGAAGGGGTCGTATATGGCTACACCTTC. It specifies CSVEHEGVVYGYTF. The chain recombines TRBV29-1 with TRBJ1-2, with D possibly TRBD1 on 5 matching bases. The CDR3 consists of 14 residues. The ends were cut back, 2 bases at V and 5 bases at J, with 15 bases in the middle. Germline V gene lookup returns CDR1 SQVTM and CDR2 ANQGSEA.

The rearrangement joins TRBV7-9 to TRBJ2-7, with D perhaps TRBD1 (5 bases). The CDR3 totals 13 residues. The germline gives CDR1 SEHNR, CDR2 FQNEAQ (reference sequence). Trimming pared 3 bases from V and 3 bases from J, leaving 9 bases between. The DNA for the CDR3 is TGTGCCAGCAGCTTCCCAGGGAACTACGAGCAGTACTTC. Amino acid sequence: CASSFPGNYEQYF.

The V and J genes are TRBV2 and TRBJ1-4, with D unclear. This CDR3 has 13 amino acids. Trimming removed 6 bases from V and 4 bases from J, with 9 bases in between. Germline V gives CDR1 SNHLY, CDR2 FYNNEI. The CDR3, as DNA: TGTGCCAGCAGGGCCAGGAATAATGAAAAACTGTTTTTT. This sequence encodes CASRARNNEKLFF. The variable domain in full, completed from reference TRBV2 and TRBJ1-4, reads EPEVTQTPSHQVTQMGQEVILRCVPISNHLYFYWYRQILGQKVEFLVSFYNNEISEKSEIFDDQFSVERPDGSNFTLKIRSTKLEDSAMYFCASRARNNEKLFFGSGTQLSVL.

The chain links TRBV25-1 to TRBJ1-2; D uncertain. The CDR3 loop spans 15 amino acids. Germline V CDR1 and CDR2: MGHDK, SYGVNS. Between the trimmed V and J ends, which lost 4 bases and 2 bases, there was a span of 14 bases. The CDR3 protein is CASSGSSKTNYGYTF. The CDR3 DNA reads TGTGCCAGCAGTGGAAGTTCGAAAACGAACTATGGCTACACCTTC.

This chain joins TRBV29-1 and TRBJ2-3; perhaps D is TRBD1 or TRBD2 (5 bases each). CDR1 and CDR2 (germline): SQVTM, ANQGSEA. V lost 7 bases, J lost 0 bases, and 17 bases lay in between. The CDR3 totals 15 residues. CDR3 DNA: TGCAGCGCTTCTGGGCTGGGGGAGAGCACAGATACGCAGTATTTT. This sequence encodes CSASGLGESTDTQYF.

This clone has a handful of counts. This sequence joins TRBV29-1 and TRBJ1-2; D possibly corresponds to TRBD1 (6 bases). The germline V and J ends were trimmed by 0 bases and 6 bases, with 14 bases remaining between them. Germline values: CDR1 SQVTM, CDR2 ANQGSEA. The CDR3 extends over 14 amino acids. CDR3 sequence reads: CSVEDHRVGDGYTF. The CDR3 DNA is TGCAGCGTTGAAGATCACAGGGTGGGGGATGGCTACACCTTC.

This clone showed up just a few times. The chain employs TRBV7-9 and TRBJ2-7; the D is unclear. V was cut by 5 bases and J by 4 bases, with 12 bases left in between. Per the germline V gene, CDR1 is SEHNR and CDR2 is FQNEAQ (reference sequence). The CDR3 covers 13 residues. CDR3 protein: CASSPTAEYEQYF. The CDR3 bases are TGTGCCAGCAGCCCAACAGCCGAATACGAGCAGTACTTC.

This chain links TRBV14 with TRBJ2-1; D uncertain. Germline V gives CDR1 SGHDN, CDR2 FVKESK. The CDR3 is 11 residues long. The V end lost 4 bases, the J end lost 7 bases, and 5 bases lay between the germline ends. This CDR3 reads CASSLGNEQFF. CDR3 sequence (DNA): TGTGCCAGCAGCCTAGGGAATGAGCAGTTCTTC.

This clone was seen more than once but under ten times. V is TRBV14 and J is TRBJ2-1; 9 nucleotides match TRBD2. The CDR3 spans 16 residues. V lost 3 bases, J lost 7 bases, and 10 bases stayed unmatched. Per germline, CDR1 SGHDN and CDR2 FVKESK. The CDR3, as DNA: TGTGCCAGCAGCCACCCTAGCGGGAAAGTTCGGAATGAGCAGTTCTTC. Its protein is CASSHPSGKVRNEQFF.

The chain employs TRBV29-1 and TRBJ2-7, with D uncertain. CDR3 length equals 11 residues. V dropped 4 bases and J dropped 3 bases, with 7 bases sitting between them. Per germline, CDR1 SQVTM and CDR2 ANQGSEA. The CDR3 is CSVGNDYEQYF. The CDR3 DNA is TGCAGCGTTGGGAATGACTACGAGCAGTACTTC.

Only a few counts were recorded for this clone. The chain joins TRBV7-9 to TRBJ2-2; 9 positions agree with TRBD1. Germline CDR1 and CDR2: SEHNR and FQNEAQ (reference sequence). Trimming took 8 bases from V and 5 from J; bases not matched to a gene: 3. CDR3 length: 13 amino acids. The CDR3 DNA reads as TGTGCCAGCCTACAGGGGGCAACCGGGGAGCTGTTTTTT. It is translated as CASLQGATGELFF. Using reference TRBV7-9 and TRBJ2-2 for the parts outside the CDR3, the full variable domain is DTGVSQNPRHKITKRGQNVTFRCDPISEHNRLYWYRQTLGQGPEFLTYFQNEAQLEKSRLLSDRFSAERPKGSFSTLEIQRTEQGDSAMYLCASLQGATGELFFGEGSRLTVL.

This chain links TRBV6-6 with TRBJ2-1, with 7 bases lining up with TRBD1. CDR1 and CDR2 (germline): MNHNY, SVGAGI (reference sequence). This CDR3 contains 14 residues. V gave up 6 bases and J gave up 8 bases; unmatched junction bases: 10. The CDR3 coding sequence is TGTGCCAGCAGCCCAATTGACAGGGCTCATGAGCAGTTCTTC. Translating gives CASSPIDRAHEQFF.

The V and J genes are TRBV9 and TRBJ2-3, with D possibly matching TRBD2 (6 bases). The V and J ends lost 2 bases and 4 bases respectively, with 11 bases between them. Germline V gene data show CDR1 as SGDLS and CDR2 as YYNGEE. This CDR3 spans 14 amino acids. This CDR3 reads CASSVGGMPDTQYF. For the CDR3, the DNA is TGTGCCAGCAGCGTTGGCGGGATGCCAGATACGCAGTATTTT.

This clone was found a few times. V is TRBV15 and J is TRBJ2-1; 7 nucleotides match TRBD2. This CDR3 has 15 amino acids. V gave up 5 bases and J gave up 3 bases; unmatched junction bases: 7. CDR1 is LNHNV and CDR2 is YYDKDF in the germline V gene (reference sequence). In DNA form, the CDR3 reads TGTGCCACCAGCCCAGAGCGGGGAGTCTACAATGAGCAGTTCTTC. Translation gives CATSPERGVYNEQFF.

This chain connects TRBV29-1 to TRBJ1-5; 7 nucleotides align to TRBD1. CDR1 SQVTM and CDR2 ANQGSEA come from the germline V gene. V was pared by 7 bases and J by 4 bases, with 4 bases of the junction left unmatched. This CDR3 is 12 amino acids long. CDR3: CSAGGLNQPQHF. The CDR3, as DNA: TGCAGCGCAGGGGGATTAAATCAGCCCCAGCATTTT.

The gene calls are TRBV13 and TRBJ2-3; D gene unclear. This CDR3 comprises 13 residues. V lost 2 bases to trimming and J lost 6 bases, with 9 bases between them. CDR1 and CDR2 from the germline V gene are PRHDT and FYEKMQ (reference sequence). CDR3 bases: TGTGCCAGCAGCTTAAGCACTGTTGATACGCAGTATTTT. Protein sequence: CASSLSTVDTQYF.

Here the CDR3 reads CASSIDRELFF. In DNA, the CDR3 is TGTGCCAGTAGTATTGACAGGGAGCTGTTTTTT. This sequence joins TRBV19 and TRBJ2-2; D is unresolved. V was trimmed by 3 bases and J by 9 bases, leaving 5 bases between them. Germline CDR1 and CDR2: LNHDA and SQIVND (reference sequence). The CDR3 extends over 11 amino acids.

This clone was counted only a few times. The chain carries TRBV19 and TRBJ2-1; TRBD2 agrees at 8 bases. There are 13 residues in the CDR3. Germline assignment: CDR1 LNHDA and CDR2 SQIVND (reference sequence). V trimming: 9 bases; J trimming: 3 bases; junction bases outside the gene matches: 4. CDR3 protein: CASGGADYNEQFF. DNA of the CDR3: TGTGCCAGCGGGGGGGCCGACTACAATGAGCAGTTCTTC. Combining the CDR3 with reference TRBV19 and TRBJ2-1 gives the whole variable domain DGGITQSPKYLFRKEGQNVTLSCEQNLNHDAMYWYRQDPGQGLRLIYYSQIVNDFQKGDIAEGYSVSREKKESFPLTVTSAQKNPTAFYLCASGGADYNEQFFGPGTRLTVL.

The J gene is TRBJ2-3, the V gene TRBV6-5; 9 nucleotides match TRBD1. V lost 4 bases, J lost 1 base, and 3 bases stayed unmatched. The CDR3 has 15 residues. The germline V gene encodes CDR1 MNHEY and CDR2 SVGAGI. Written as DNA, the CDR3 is TGTGCCAGCAGTTTCGGGGACAGGGGCACAGATACGCAGTATTTT. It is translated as CASSFGDRGTDTQYF.

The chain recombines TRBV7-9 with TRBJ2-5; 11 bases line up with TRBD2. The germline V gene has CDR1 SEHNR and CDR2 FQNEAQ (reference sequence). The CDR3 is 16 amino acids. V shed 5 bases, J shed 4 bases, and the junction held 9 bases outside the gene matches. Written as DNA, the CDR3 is TGTGCCAGCAGCACGGACACTAGCGGGAGTAGAGAGACCCAGTACTTC. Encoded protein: CASSTDTSGSRETQYF.

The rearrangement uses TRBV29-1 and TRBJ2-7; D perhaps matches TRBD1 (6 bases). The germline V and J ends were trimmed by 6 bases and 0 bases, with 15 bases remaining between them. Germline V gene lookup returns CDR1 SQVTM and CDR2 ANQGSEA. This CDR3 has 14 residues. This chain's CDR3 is CSVHTGFNSYEQYF. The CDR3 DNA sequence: TGCAGCGTACACACAGGGTTCAACTCCTACGAGCAGTACTTC.

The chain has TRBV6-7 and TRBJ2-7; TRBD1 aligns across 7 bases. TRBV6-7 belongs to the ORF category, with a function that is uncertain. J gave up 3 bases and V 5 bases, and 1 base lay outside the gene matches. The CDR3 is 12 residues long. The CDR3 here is CASSRDSYEQYF. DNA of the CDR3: TGTGCCAGCAGTCGGGACAGCTACGAGCAGTACTTC.